The T cell receptor (beta chain) described here comes from a study of shared T cell receptors in the human thymus. The table came from immunoSEQ multiplex PCR; TCRdb's copy has only in-frame clones and leaves some out. The sample includes hundreds of thousands of clones, more than 75% seen only once; the top ten take about 0.0094%. CDR1 is MGHRA and CDR2 is YSYEKL in the germline V gene. V lost 4 bases to trimming and J lost 4 bases; unmatched junction nucleotides: 4. This CDR3 region has 14 residues. These data are also associated with another study on human thymus T cells. That work adds: Each of the donors was a healthy Finnish infant who was undergoing open corrective cardiac surgery for congenital heart defects. Obtained as resections during corrective heart surgery, the thymus tissue was then studied. Related research described thymic repertoires that were highly overlapping among unrelated individuals.

The specimen sequenced was thymocytes. The sequence was obtained from a boy in the first two years of life with a congenital heart defect. The chain links TRBV4-1 to TRBJ2-3, with 8 bases aligning to TRBD1. CDR3 region: CASSLGQGADTQYF. Written as DNA, the CDR3 is TGCGCCAGCAGCCTCGGACAGGGCGCAGATACGCAGTATTTT.